The sequence of this T cell receptor (beta chain) was determined in a study of shared clonotypes between healthy human individuals (dated by TCRdb to the early 2020s). Some background on the complete study: The cohort comprised a couple of women and a few men aged 18 to 49 years. For each donor, three plates each were used for CD4 naive and CD4 memory, two plates were used for CD8 naive, and one plate was used for CD8 memory. The study deeply sequenced blood TCR repertoires of about 5 healthy adults to estimate repertoire size and the extent of clonotype sharing between individuals. Libraries were prepared and TCR repertoires were sequenced by different laboratories using diverse techniques, in order to increase sequencing depth and limit assay-specific biases. Each donor's leukapheresis produced roughly between roughly 0.85 and 10 billion PBMCs.

Donors were healthy HIV-negative adults with no recently reported acute infections or vaccinations. All donors were Caucasian adults living in Nashville, Tennessee, USA. CD4+ T cells were enriched through magnetic negative selection, after which naive cells were positively selected on CD45RA and the remaining negative fraction served as the memory subset. After blood collection by leukapheresis, PBMCs were isolated using Ficoll-Histopaque density gradient centrifugation and then cryopreserved in the vapor phase of liquid nitrogen. Purity and quantity of every magnetically sorted T cell population were checked by analytical flow cytometry. Genomic DNA was isolated from each sorted fraction and quantified by UV absorbance on a Nanodrop 2000c. Reading the germline V gene gives CDR1 MDHEN and CDR2 SYDVKM. V drops 3 bases and J drops 5 bases, leaving 10 bases in between. The CDR3 contains 13 residues, cysteine and phenylalanine counted. Kept here is only the CDR3 DNA, which spans 39 bases and is read in frame from base 1.

This clone has only one observation. Its target antigen remains unknown. No base quality information exists; no much larger clone differs at one position. Using the deep immunoSEQ assay, multiplex PCR amplified TCR CDR3 regions from genomic DNA. Genomic DNA extracted from each cell subset was distributed evenly over all wells of several immunoSEQ 96-well plates, and each plate served as one replicate. For sorted subsets, around 0.2 ug of genomic DNA, equivalent to 25,000 to 35,000 T cell genomes, went into each replicate PCR. Purified libraries were quantified with a Qubit 3.0 fluorometer, sized on a Bioanalyzer 2100, and re-quantified with the KAPA Library Quantification kit. Each immunoSEQ 96-well plate was sequenced on its own single-read 150-cycle Illumina NextSeq 550 flow cell. In the authors' own workflow: The immunoSEQ output contained only junctional sequences without quality scores, so filtering could not match that applied to full-length reads. To assign V/J genes and CDR3, sequences were annotated against IMGT germline references using PyIR, a Python wrapper for IgBLAST v1.9. Reads were filtered out if the reads had weak V/J assignments (E-value above 1e-6), no CDR3, stop codons, out-of-frame junctions, or ambiguous translated residues. A V3J clonotype was defined by an identical inferred V gene, J gene, and CDR3 amino acid sequence. To compute the percentage overlap between repertoires, the number of shared unique clonotypes was divided by the size of the smaller repertoire. Repertoire richness was assessed with RTK rarefaction, the Chao1 estimator, and Recon v2.1 estimates of unobserved clonotypes. OLGA was used to compute generation probabilities for all TCRbeta clonotypes that the gDNA method yielded from several donors. Not all clones reach the TCRdb copy of this immuneACCESS table, which keeps in-frame sequences only. Checked studies attribute under half of the gap to unresolved V genes and leave the rest unexplained. The DNA gave D and trimming, while V, J and clone size come from that table. Across this sample there are approximately 620,000 clones, with 97% seen only once. The top ten clonotypes cover 0.057% of the sample.

The full study reports these points: Pairwise subsampling led to the expectation that sequencing depth would affect the degree of clonotype sharing among donors. Even with the large sequencing depth, rarefaction of the sorted-subset datasets indicated that sequencing was incomplete. Because the study included only a small number of donors, the genetic and exposure-history diversity represented was limited. Naive subsets generally had larger estimated clonotype richness than memory subsets. Compared with non-shared clonotypes, clonotypes shared by all four sorted-subset donors had higher generation probabilities. When several donors were compared, the shared fraction of clonotypes was 5% to 6.5% for naive CD4, approximately 3.5% for naive CD8, 2.3% for memory CD4, and less than 0.45% for memory CD8. Only blood was sampled, and tissue TCR repertoires likely differ from those in blood.

This chain joins TRBV28 to TRBJ2-5; the D gene lacks a confident call. This receptor was taken from a woman aged 25 to 39 in good health. The specimen was naive CD4+ T cells sorted from blood. What the cell subset or site label conveys for this sample: CD45RA+ positively selected. The DNA sequence follows: TGTGCCAGCAGTTTGGGCGTACCGGAGACCCAGTACTTC. The translation is CASSLGVPETQYF. With the portions outside the CDR3 filled from the reference TRBV28 and TRBJ2-5 genes, the complete variable region becomes DVKVTQSSRYLVKRTGEKVFLECVQDMDHENMFWYRQDPGLGLRLIYFSYDVKMKEKGDIPEGYSVSREKKERFSLILESASTNQTSMYLCASSLGVPETQYFGPGTRLLVL.